One and the same sample provided the 6 T cell receptor beta chains below, sequenced in a study of cytomegalovirus exposure and HLA in healthy donors. Both 60 Vbeta primers and 13 Jbeta primers went into the PCR. Sequencing used immunoSEQ multiplex PCR; TCRdb keeps in-frame clones, though not all of them. The sample shows 100,000 to 150,000 clones, around 77% of them seen only once. Sample: PBMCs. These receptors came from a man aged 50 to 59 in good health and CMV-seropositive.

This clone turned up a few times. The V and J genes are TRBV10-2 and TRBJ1-5, with 7 bases fitting TRBD1. The germline V gene has CDR1 WSHSY and CDR2 SAAADI. The CDR3 loop spans 15 amino acids. V gave up 3 bases and J gave up 1 base; unmatched junction bases: 3. The CDR3 coding sequence is TGCGCCAGCAGTGAATCAGGGGGGAGCAATCAGCCCCAGCATTTT. This gives the protein CASSESGGSNQPQHF.

This clone has only one observation. The chain joins TRBV6-4 to TRBJ1-2, with D maybe TRBD1 (5 bases). Germline CDR1 and CDR2: MRHNA and SNTAGT. The CDR3 has 13 residues. Deletions cut 0 bases from V and 7 bases from J, with 9 bases between. CDR3 DNA sequence: TGTGCCAGCAGTGACTCAGGGAGGGGTGGCTACACCTTC. Translation: CASSDSGRGGYTF.

This clone showed up just once. V and J are TRBV11-3 and TRBJ2-7, with 12 bases fitting TRBD1. The CDR3 consists of 15 residues. Germline CDR1 is SGHNT and CDR2 is YENEEA. V lost 4 bases to trimming and J lost 6 bases; unmatched junction nucleotides: 7. The DNA for the CDR3 is TGTGCCAGCAGCTCCACCGGGACAGGGGGCGGCGAGCAGTACTTC. It encodes CASSSTGTGGGEQYF.

V is TRBV19 and J is TRBJ2-5; D is uncertain. There are 12 residues in the CDR3. The V end was cut by 10 bases, the J end by 3 bases, with 12 bases between. CDR1 LNHDA and CDR2 SQIVND come from the germline V gene (reference sequence). The CDR3 spells CATSGAEETQYF. The CDR3 bases are TGTGCCACATCCGGTGCCGAAGAGACCCAGTACTTC. The variable domain in full, completed from reference TRBV19 and TRBJ2-5, reads DGGITQSPKYLFRKEGQNVTLSCEQNLNHDAMYWYRQDPGQGLRLIYYSQIVNDFQKGDIAEGYSVSREKKESFPLTVTSAQKNPTAFYLCATSGAEETQYFGPGTRLLVL.

The chain combines TRBV5-4 with TRBJ1-4; TRBD1 agrees at 9 bases. The CDR3 has 15 amino acids. Germline CDR1 SGHNT, CDR2 YYREEE (reference sequence). Trimming at V came to 2 bases and at J to 6 bases, leaving 5 bases not matched to a gene. The CDR3 nucleotides are TGTGCCAGCAGCTTAGGGACAGGGATTGATGAAAAACTGTTTTTT. Protein: CASSLGTGIDEKLFF.

This chain uses TRBV6-1 with TRBJ1-5; the D gene is possibly TRBD1 (6 bases). The CDR3 sequence is 13 residues long. Trimming pared 6 bases from V and 6 bases from J, leaving 12 bases between. From germline, CDR1 is MNHNS and CDR2 SASEGT. The DNA for the CDR3 is TGTGCCAGCAGCACAGGGTTTCGTCAGCCCCAGCATTTT. It codes for CASSTGFRQPQHF.